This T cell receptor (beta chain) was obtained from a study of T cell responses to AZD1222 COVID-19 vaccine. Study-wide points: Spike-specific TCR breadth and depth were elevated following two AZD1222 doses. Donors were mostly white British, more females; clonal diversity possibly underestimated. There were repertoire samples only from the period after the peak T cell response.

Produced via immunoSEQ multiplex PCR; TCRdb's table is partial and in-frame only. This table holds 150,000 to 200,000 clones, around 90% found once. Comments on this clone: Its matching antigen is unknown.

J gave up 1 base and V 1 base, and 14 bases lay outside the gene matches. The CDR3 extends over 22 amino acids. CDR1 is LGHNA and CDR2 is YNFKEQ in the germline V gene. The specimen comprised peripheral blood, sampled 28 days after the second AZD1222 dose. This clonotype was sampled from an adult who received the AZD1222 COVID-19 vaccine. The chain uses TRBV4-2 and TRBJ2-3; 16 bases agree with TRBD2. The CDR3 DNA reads TGTGCCAGCAGCCAAGCCGATGTTCCGGGACTAGCGGGAGGGCGCGGCACAGATACGCAGTATTTT. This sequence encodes CASSQADVPGLAGGRGTDTQYF.